This T cell receptor beta chain was sequenced for a study of T cell clusters in autoimmune cytopenias. Regarding the study as a whole: The T cell clusters were defined only in silico, without experimental functional validation.

TRB was amplified by touch-down multiplex PCR, primer pools A and B combined. Reanalyzing the multiplex PCR reads, TCRdb keeps one entry per CDR3 protein, without DNA. The sample has approximately 3,500 distinct CDR3 sequences; the top ten hold roughly 5%. Measured by frequency, this clonotype is medium-sized (0.01 to 0.1%). Its antigen is not identified. TRB was amplified from about 260 ng of peripheral blood genomic DNA per sample. Sequenced sample: peripheral blood. The source is a human donor with an autoimmune cytopenia or autoimmune hepatitis (not recorded which).

This CDR3 is CASSLSRSGADTQYF. The V call is TRBV7-2, the J call TRBJ2-3; as DNA is missing, the TRBD1 call by TCRdb cannot be tested. Looked up from germline, CDR1 is SGHTA and CDR2 is FQGNSA. This CDR3 has 15 residues.